Reported below is one T cell receptor beta chain. The method was immunoSEQ multiplex PCR; TCRdb's version includes in-frame clones alone and lacks a portion of them. The table lists 55,000 to 80,000 clones, approximately 84% of them singletons. These data are taken from a study of OX40 agonist ivuxolimab in advanced cancers. The V gene's germline CDR1 is SGHRS and CDR2 YFSETQ. V was trimmed by 0 bases and J by 1 base, leaving 13 bases between them. The CDR3 spans 16 residues. The origin of this receptor is an adult with an advanced solid tumor such as melanoma, head and neck, liver or kidney cancer. Sequenced here: CD4+ or CD8+ T cells sorted from blood, sampled in a trial of the OX40 agonist ivuxolimab. This chain links TRBV5-1 with TRBJ1-1; the D is unclear. The CDR3 region is CASSLGFGGRNTEAFF. The CDR3, as DNA: TGCGCCAGCAGCTTGGGTTTCGGAGGGAGGAACACTGAAGCTTTCTTT. The full variable domain, with the rest looked up from reference TRBV5-1 and TRBJ1-1, is KAGVTQTPRYLIKTRGQQVTLSCSPISGHRSVSWYQQTPGQGLQFLFEYFSETQRNKGNFPGRFSGRQFSNSRSEMNVSTLELGDSALYLCASSLGFGGRNTEAFFGQGTRLTVV.